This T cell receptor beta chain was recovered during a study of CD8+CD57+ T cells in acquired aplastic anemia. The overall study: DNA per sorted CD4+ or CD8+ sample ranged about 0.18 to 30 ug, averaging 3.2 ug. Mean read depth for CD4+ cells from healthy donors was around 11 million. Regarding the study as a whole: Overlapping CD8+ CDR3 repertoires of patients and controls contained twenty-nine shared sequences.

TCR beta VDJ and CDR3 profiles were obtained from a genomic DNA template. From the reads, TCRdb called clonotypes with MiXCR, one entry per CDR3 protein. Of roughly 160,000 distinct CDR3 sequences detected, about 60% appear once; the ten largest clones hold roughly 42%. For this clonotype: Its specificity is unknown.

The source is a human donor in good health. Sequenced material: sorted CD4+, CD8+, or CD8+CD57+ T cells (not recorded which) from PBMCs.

The CDR3 is CAISFGQGGQPQHF. CDR3 DNA: TGTGCCATCAGCTTTGGACAGGGCGGTCAGCCCCAGCATTTT. The genes are TRBV10-3 and TRBJ1-5; 8 nucleotides match TRBD1. The V and J ends lost 6 bases and 6 bases, in that order; junction bases with no gene match: 7. CDR1 ENHRY and CDR2 SYGVKD come from the germline V gene. CDR3 length: 14 residues.